One and the same sample provided the 6 T cell receptor beta chains below, sequenced in a study of blood T cell repertoires in COVID-19. Measured with immunoSEQ multiplex PCR; TCRdb has only the in-frame clones, and not every one. The data show fewer than 200,000 clones, with approximately 82% seen just once and less than 5.5% held by the top ten. Material for sequencing was PBMCs or T cells enriched from blood (not recorded which). Receptors originate from a woman aged 60 to 75 with acute COVID-19.

This clone was observed once. This chain connects TRBV19 to TRBJ1-2; D possibly corresponds to TRBD1 (6 bases). The germline V gene encodes CDR1 LNHDA and CDR2 SQIVND (reference sequence). The V end lost 9 bases, the J end lost 8 bases, and 19 bases lay between the germline ends. The CDR3 length is 13 residues. The CDR3 region has the DNA TGTGCCAGCACTAGAAGCCCAGGGGAAGGCTACACCTTC. Amino acids: CASTRSPGEGYTF. The full variable domain, rest sourced from reference TRBV19 and TRBJ1-2, is DGGITQSPKYLFRKEGQNVTLSCEQNLNHDAMYWYRQDPGQGLRLIYYSQIVNDFQKGDIAEGYSVSREKKESFPLTVTSAQKNPTAFYLCASTRSPGEGYTFGSGTRLTVV.

J is TRBJ2-1 and V is TRBV29-1; perhaps TRBD1 as D (5 bases). The CDR3 runs 14 residues. Per germline, CDR1 SQVTM and CDR2 ANQGSEA. V was clipped by 0 bases and J by 5 bases, with 11 bases between them. CDR3 amino acids: CSVEDRHRHNEQFF. DNA of the CDR3: TGCAGCGTTGAAGATCGGCACAGGCACAATGAGCAGTTCTTC.

The rearrangement uses TRBV6-2 or TRBV6-3 and TRBJ1-1; D not resolved. This CDR3 is built from 12 residues. Looked up from germline, CDR1 is MNHEY and CDR2 is SVGEGT. The germline V and J ends were trimmed by 2 bases and 10 bases, with 11 bases remaining between them. In DNA, the CDR3 is TGTGCCAGCAGTTACGTTGGCAGTCGAGCTTTCTTT. It encodes CASSYVGSRAFF.

The chain's CDR3 is CASRTGYKDTQYF. The CDR3 DNA sequence: TGTGCCAGCAGGACAGGGTACAAAGATACGCAGTATTTT. The V call is TRBV12-3 or TRBV12-4, the J call TRBJ2-3; 7 nucleotides line up with TRBD1. V trimming: 6 bases; J trimming: 5 bases; junction bases outside the gene matches: 5. This CDR3 has 13 amino acids.

V and J are TRBV5-5 and TRBJ2-3; 7 nucleotides line up with TRBD2. With 1 base clipped from V and 3 bases from J, the junction kept 14 bases outside the gene matches. The CDR3 totals 18 residues. Germline loops: CDR1 SGHKS, CDR2 YYEKEE (reference sequence). The CDR3 nucleotides are TGTGCCAGCAGCTTGTATCTAGCGGTAAAATTAGGGACAGATACGCAGTATTTT. Its protein product is CASSLYLAVKLGTDTQYF.

The gene calls are TRBV11-3 and TRBJ2-3; tentative D call: TRBD2 (6 bases). Trimming pared 5 bases from V and 5 bases from J, leaving 11 bases between. Germline CDR1 is SGHNT and CDR2 is YENEEA. CDR3 length equals 13 residues. For the CDR3, the DNA is TGTGCCAGCAGCCGGCGGGAATTAGATACGCAGTATTTT. Encoded protein: CASSRRELDTQYF.